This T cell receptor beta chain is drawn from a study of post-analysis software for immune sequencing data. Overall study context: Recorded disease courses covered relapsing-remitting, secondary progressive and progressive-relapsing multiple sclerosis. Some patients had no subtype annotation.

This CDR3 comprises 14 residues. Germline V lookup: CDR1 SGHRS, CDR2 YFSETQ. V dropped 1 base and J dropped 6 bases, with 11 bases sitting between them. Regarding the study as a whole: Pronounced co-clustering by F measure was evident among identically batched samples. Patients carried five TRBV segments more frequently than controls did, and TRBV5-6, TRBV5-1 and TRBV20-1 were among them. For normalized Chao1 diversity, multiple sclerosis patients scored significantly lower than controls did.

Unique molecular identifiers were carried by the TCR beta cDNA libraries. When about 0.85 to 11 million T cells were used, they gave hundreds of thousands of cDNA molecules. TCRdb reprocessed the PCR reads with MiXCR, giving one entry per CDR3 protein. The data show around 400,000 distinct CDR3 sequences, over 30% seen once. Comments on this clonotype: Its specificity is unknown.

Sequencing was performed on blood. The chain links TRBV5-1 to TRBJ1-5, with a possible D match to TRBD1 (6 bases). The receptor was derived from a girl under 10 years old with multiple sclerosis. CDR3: CASSLQGMGQPQHF. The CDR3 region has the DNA TGCGCCAGCAGCTTGCAGGGGATGGGTCAGCCCCAGCATTTT.